Many counts were recorded for the clone carrying this T cell receptor (beta chain). Antigen: not known. TCRdb re-derived calls from the 5' RACE reads in MiXCR, one entry per CDR3 protein. The sample holds 30,000 or so distinct CDR3 sequences, approximately 4.3% seen once. Volunteers from a blood bank in Maryland, USA, constituted the healthy controls. The starting material, 2 million PBMCs stored at -80 C, gave rise to the unsorted libraries. The CDR3 has 14 residues. Germline V gene data show CDR1 as SGHRS and CDR2 as YFSETQ. V dropped 2 bases and J dropped 3 bases, with 8 bases sitting between them. These data are taken from a study of neurological immune-mediated disorders. Study-wide results and limits: The level of TCR clonal expansion was highest in patients with HTLV-1-associated myelopathy and lowest in multiple sclerosis, where it fell below the level seen in healthy controls. CDR3 amino acid sequences found in expanded clones were never shared across subjects, suggesting private repertoires in all groups.

The specimen was PBMCs. The source is a man younger than 30 in good health. The V and J genes are TRBV5-1 and TRBJ2-2; D gene ambiguous. As DNA, the CDR3 is TGCGCCAGCAGCTTCTCGACGGACACCGGGGAGCTGTTTTTT. It encodes CASSFSTDTGELFF.